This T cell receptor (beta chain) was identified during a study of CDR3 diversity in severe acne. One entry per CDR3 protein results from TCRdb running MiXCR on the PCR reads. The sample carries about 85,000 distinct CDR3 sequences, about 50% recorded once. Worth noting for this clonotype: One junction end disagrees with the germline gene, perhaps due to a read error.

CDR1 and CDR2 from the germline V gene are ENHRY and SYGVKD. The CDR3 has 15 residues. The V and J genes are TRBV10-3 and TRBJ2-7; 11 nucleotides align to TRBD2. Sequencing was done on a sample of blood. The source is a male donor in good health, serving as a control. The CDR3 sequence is CASSELAGGPYEQYF. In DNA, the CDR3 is TGTGCCAGCAGTGAGTTAGCGGGAGGGCCGTACGAGCAGTACTTC.